These T cell receptor beta chains were read from a single sample in a study of CD8+CD57+ T cells in acquired aplastic anemia. TCRdb itself ran the reads through MiXCR, one entry per CDR3 protein. The data show roughly 300,000 distinct CDR3 sequences, 55% to 65% seen once. The sequencing input was sorted CD4+, CD8+, or CD8+CD57+ T cells (not recorded which) from PBMCs. All receptors come from a human donor with severe aplastic anemia or a healthy control (not recorded which). CDR3s include the opening cysteine and the closing phenylalanine or tryptophan. A D gene is named only where the DNA matches it firmly.

d_call,j_call,v_call,cdr3_aa
NA,TRBJ2-2,TRBV2,CASSESRPDTGELFF
NA,TRBJ1-5,TRBV10-1,CASSATDRSGNQPQHF
TRBD1,TRBJ2-7,TRBV19,CASSTTRYRGLEQYF
TRBD1,TRBJ2-7,TRBV15,CATSSTGASVGEQYF
TRBD1,TRBJ1-1,TRBV9,CASSAHRGLGTEAFF
NA,TRBJ2-1,TRBV2,CASSASSYNEQFF
NA,TRBJ1-5,TRBV20-1,CSARVLAFNQPQHF
NA,TRBJ2-7,TRBV18,CASSPPYTGTYEQYF
TRBD1,TRBJ2-7,TRBV2,CASSEAFSTGVIYEQYF
NA,TRBJ2-1,TRBV7-2,CASSLGQMDEQFF
NA,TRBJ2-7,TRBV25-1,CASSSGFEQYF
TRBD1,TRBJ1-2,TRBV24-1,CASSRGEQGIFLNYGYTF
NA,TRBJ2-7,TRBV11-1,CASSLGVGTYYEQYF
TRBD2,TRBJ2-1,TRBV7-3,CASSSTSGFYNEQFF
TRBD2,TRBJ2-2,TRBV29-1,CSVLSTSGKTGELFF
NA,TRBJ1-1,TRBV20-1,CSATRGTEAFF
NA,TRBJ2-1,TRBV6-1,CASSEEAGYEQFF
TRBD1,TRBJ1-2,TRBV24-1,CATSDPGQDYGYTF
NA,TRBJ1-1,TRBV28,CASSLLGASPEAFF
TRBD1,TRBJ1-2,TRBV2,CASNPTGRANYGYTF
NA,TRBJ2-2,TRBV4-2,CASSQALVNSNTGELFF
TRBD2,TRBJ2-3,TRBV9,CASSSGGSGLTDTQYF
TRBD1,TRBJ1-6,TRBV5-1,CASSGGTGGTYNSLLRF
NA,TRBJ1-4,TRBV7-9,CASSPPGGANGKLFF
NA,TRBJ2-7,TRBV30,CAWKARWGDEQYF
TRBD1,TRBJ2-1,TRBV11-3,CASSLSQGVGDEQFF
NA,TRBJ2-2,TRBV4-1,CASSQDRPPPRELFF
NA,TRBJ2-1,TRBV10-3,CAISDWSGTYNEQFF
TRBD1,TRBJ1-2,TRBV5-1,CASSSVGTGGEWNGYTF
NA,TRBJ1-1,TRBV19,CASLTSEGGGDTEAFF
TRBD2,TRBJ2-7,TRBV24-1,CATSRGAYEQYF
TRBD1,TRBJ1-2,TRBV13,CASSLGPRDRGSDYGYTF
NA,TRBJ2-2,TRBV7-6,CASSFETPAELFF
TRBD1,TRBJ2-7,TRBV5-1,CASSIRSQDRGPHEQYF
NA,TRBJ1-5,TRBV7-9,CASSLHGSPQHF
NA,TRBJ1-1,TRBV2,CASRDTGIAIEAFF
TRBD2,TRBJ2-3,TRBV7-4,CASRRLGLAGEDTQYF
TRBD2,TRBJ2-7,TRBV7-6,CASSLAGGGPSYEQYF
NA,TRBJ2-7,TRBV7-9,CASSLAAGNYEQYF
NA,TRBJ1-2,TRBV30,CAWTRDMAGYTF
NA,TRBJ2-2,TRBV10-3,CAISEWSANTGELFF
NA,TRBJ1-2,TRBV25-1,CASSADEGPNYGYTF
TRBD2,TRBJ2-3,TRBV6-6,CASSRGGGGDTQYF
TRBD1,TRBJ1-4,TRBV10-3,CAISESRQGKEKLFF
NA,TRBJ2-3,TRBV9,CASTVITQYF
TRBD2,TRBJ2-3,TRBV9,CASSVVGLAGLDEQYF
TRBD1,TRBJ2-1,TRBV20-1,CSALGTANEQFF
TRBD1,TRBJ1-5,TRBV10-3,CASSFTGDNQPQHF
NA,TRBJ1-2,TRBV5-1,CASREDHYGYTF
NA,TRBJ2-7,TRBV7-9,CASSHDMSSYEQYF
TRBD2,TRBJ2-3,TRBV7-2,CASSPAGGNTDTQYF